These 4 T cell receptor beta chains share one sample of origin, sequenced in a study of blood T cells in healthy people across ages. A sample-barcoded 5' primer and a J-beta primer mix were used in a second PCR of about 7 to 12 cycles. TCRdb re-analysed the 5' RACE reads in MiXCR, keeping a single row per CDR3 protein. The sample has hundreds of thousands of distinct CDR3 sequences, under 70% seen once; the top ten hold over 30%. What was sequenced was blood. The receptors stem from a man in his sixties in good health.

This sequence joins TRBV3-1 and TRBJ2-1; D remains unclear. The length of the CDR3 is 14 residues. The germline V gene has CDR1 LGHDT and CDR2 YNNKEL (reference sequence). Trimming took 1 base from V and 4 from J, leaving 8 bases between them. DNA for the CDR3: TGTGCCAGCAGCCAAGGATGGCAATACAATGAGCAGTTCTTC. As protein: CASSQGWQYNEQFF.

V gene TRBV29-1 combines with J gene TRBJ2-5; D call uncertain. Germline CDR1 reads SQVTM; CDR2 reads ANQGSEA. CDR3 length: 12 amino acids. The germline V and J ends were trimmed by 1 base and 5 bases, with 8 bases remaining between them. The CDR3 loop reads CSVEGVSETQYF. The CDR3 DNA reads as TGCAGCGTTGAAGGGGTCTCGGAGACCCAGTACTTC. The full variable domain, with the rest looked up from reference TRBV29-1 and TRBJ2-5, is SAVISQKPSRDICQRGTSLTIQCQVDSQVTMMFWYRQQPGQSLTLIATANQGSEATYESGFVIDKFPISRPNLTFSTLTVSNMSPEDSSIYLCSVEGVSETQYFGPGTRLLVL.

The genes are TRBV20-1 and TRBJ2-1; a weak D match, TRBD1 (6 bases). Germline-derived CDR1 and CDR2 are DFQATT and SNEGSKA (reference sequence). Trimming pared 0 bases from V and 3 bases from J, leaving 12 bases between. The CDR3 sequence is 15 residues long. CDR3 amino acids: CSARDARDIYNEQFF. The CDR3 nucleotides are TGCAGTGCTAGAGACGCAAGGGACATCTACAATGAGCAGTTCTTC.

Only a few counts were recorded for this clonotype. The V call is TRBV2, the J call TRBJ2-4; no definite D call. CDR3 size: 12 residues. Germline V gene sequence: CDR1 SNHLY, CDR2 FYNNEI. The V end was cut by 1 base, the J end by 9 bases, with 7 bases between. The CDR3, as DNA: TGTGCCAGCAGTGAAGGCGGCGGCATTCAGTACTTC. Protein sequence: CASSEGGGIQYF.